This T cell receptor (beta chain) was documented in a study of blood T cell repertoires in COVID-19. Overall study: PBMCs, B-cell-depleted T cells, or T cells provided the cDNA or gDNA that made up the material.

Original methodology: Scientists estimated how many nucleated cells there were by amplifying reference gene primers. The repertoire was sequenced with immunoSEQ multiplex PCR; TCRdb's copy has only in-frame clones and lacks some. For V, J and clone size, that table is used; D and trimming come from the DNA. The sample has approximately 140,000 clones; roughly 84% are singletons. Germline CDR1 and CDR2: PRHDT and FYEKMQ (reference sequence). V was pared by 5 bases and J by 8 bases, with 10 bases of the junction left unmatched. This CDR3 spans 15 amino acids. This clone was seen a single time. No more than 2 weeks before study entry, exposed participants had met a case of COVID-19.

Sequenced: PBMCs or T cells enriched from blood (not recorded which). The sequence was obtained from a woman between 50 and 59 years old who had been exposed to COVID-19. The chain couples TRBV13 to TRBJ2-1, with TRBD2 matching 9 bases. The CDR3 here is CASSPGGGRAYEQFF. The CDR3, as DNA: TGTGCCAGCAGCCCCGGGGGCGGGAGGGCTTATGAGCAGTTCTTC.